This record concerns one TCR beta chain sequence. Its antigen has not been determined. Base qualities were left out, and no much larger clone turns up one base away. To sequence the TCRbeta CDR3 region, genomic DNA was isolated from the sorted cells. TCRbeta CDR3 regions were sequenced using the immunoSEQ Assay. TCRdb retrieved this table from immuneACCESS and kept in-frame rearrangements only. Not all clones are present; in checked studies, unresolved V genes account for under half, and no reason is known for the remainder. The sample data list 60,000 to 90,000 clones, and about 81% of these were observed just once. The top ten hold over 4% of the sample. The sample comes from a study of OX40 agonist ivuxolimab in advanced cancers. With respect to the entire study: Ivuxolimab, which targeted the costimulatory receptor OX40 (CD134), was an agonistic, fully human IgG2 monoclonal antibody. Intravenous ivuxolimab was administered to patients every 2 weeks at six dose levels: 0.01, 0.1, 0.3, 1.5, 3 and 10 mg/kg. Of the 50 to 55 patients in dose escalation, about 20 had hepatocellular carcinoma, some 15 had melanoma, 9 had renal cell carcinoma and 9 had head and neck cancer. The dose-escalation cohort was approximately 83% male with a mean age of approximately 59 years, ranging from about 20 to 85. Patients were allowed to have had prior anti-PD-1, anti-PD-L1 or anti-CTLA-4 therapy, and 40% of the dose-escalation patients had previously received checkpoint inhibitors. Partial responses were achieved by three dose-escalation patients, of whom one had hepatocellular carcinoma and two had cutaneous melanoma. Peripheral TCRbeta sequencing was intended to test whether TCR sequence diversity was altered and clonal T-cell expansion was caused by ivuxolimab. The paper covers the monotherapy dose-escalation part of the phase I ivuxolimab trial, which included N ≈ 57 patients.

Broader findings and caveats from the paper: After ivuxolimab, expanded clones were on average more numerous among CD8+ T cells than among CD4+ T cells. In the 0.1-3.0 mg/kg groups, partial responders had among the lowest normalized peripheral clonal expansion, particularly in CD8+ T cells. Which antigens the clonally expanded peripheral T cells were specific for was not determined. At doses from 0.1 to 3.0 mg/kg, clonal expansion was seen in both CD4+ and CD8+ blood T cells between baseline and week 6. Low levels of normalized T-cell clonal expansion were also shown by some nonresponding patients.

CDR3 length: 14 amino acids, cysteine to phenylalanine. Only the CDR3 DNA stays, 42 bases, in frame from base 1. V loses 3 bases at its end and J loses 6 bases; junction bases beyond the gene matches: 7. CDR1 and CDR2, looked up from the germline V gene (reference sequence), are SGHNT and YYREEE. Patients with autoimmune disease history or receiving systemic immunosuppression were excluded from the trial. In every dose cohort, peripheral blood was drawn for TCR sequencing at baseline, cycle 4 day 1, and cycle 7 day 1. The samples were drawn from a first-in-human, open-label, multicenter phase I dose-escalation trial of ivuxolimab. The trial enrolled adults with locally advanced or metastatic head and neck squamous cell, hepatocellular, melanoma or renal cell carcinoma. CD4+ and CD8+ T cells were sorted separately from peripheral blood before TCR sequencing.

This chain is built from TRBV5-4 and TRBJ2-3; 7 junctional bases match TRBD2. The source material was CD4+ or CD8+ T cells sorted from blood, sampled in a trial of the OX40 agonist ivuxolimab. This clonotype was obtained from an adult with an advanced solid tumor such as melanoma, head and neck, liver or kidney cancer. CDR3 loop: CASSSTSPTDTQYF. The nucleotide sequence is TGTGCCAGCAGCTCGACTAGCCCGACTGATACGCAGTATTTT.